The 22 T cell receptor beta chains below come from one sample, sequenced in a study of T cells in Graves' hyperthyroidism and ophthalmopathy. The TCR beta CDR3 regions underwent amplification using RNA transcripts as the source. In the first-round RT-PCR of the TCR CDR3, the HTBI primer set was used. MiXCR was run by TCRdb on the multiplex PCR reads, yielding one entry per CDR3 protein. In the table there are 250,000 or so distinct CDR3 sequences, roughly 15% of which are singletons. Sequenced material: blood. These receptors all come from a woman in her forties or fifties with Graves' hyperthyroidism that later progressed to Graves' ophthalmopathy.

The CDR3 region is CASSQVDIQETQYF. CDR3 DNA: TGCGCCAGCAGCCAAGTTGATATCCAAGAGACCCAGTACTTC. The genes are TRBV4-1 and TRBJ2-5; D ambiguous. The CDR3 sequence is 14 residues long. V lost 1 base to trimming and J lost 1 base, with 7 bases between them. Per the germline V gene, CDR1 is MGHRA and CDR2 is YSYEKL.

This chain uses TRBV20-1 with TRBJ2-6; 7 bases fit TRBD2. There are 16 residues in the CDR3. Germline CDR1 is DFQATT and CDR2 is SNEGSKA (reference sequence). V lost 0 bases and J lost 2; bases outside the gene matches: 4. Here the CDR3 reads CSARDPGRAGANVLTF. The CDR3 bases are TGCAGTGCTAGAGACCCTGGGAGGGCTGGGGCCAACGTCCTGACTTTC.

This clonotype was found many times. This sequence joins TRBV7-9 and TRBJ2-1; no clear D. This CDR3 has 13 amino acids. Germline-derived CDR1 and CDR2 are SEHNR and FQNEAQ (reference sequence). The V and J ends lost 5 bases and 10 bases respectively, with 15 bases between them. This CDR3 reads CASSQDGSIEQFF. The CDR3 DNA reads TGTGCCAGCAGCCAGGACGGATCGATCGAGCAGTTCTTC.

The genes are TRBV18 and TRBJ2-5; D unclear. This CDR3 has 11 amino acids. Germline V gene lookup returns CDR1 KGHSH and CDR2 LQKENI. Deletions cut 8 bases from V and 7 bases from J, with 11 bases between. CDR3 residues: CASGRGRTQYF. CDR3 DNA: TGTGCCAGCGGGCGCGGACGGACCCAGTACTTC.

This clonotype appeared many times. The rearrangement links TRBV2 to TRBJ1-1, with no clear D. From germline, CDR1 is SNHLY and CDR2 FYNNEI. This CDR3 contains 14 residues. The V and J ends lost 0 bases and 7 bases respectively, with 12 bases between them. In nucleotides, the CDR3 is TGTGCCAGCAGTGAAGCGCGGCAGGAAGATGAAGCTTTCTTT. Translation: CASSEARQEDEAFF.

This clonotype was seen at least ten times. The chain is built from TRBV6-5 and TRBJ1-2; the D gene is possibly TRBD1 (6 bases). CDR1 is MNHEY, CDR2 SVGAGI, per germline. The CDR3 is made up of 16 amino acids. Deletions cut 0 bases from V and 4 bases from J, with 15 bases between. The CDR3 coding sequence is TGTGCCAGCAGTTACTCGAACACAGGGAGCCCCTATGGCTACACCTTC. Its translation: CASSYSNTGSPYGYTF.

CDR3 residues: CASSMERASNQPQHF. The DNA for the CDR3 is TGTGCCAGTAGTATGGAGCGGGCTAGCAATCAGCCCCAGCATTTT. The V and J genes are TRBV19 and TRBJ1-5; no firm D call. The CDR3 extends over 15 amino acids. Trimming removed 3 bases from V and 0 bases from J, with 9 bases in between. Germline V gives CDR1 LNHDA, CDR2 SQIVND (reference sequence).

This clonotype was counted at least ten times. The rearrangement joins TRBV20-1 to TRBJ2-7, with 9 bases aligning to TRBD1. Germline assignment: CDR1 DFQATT and CDR2 SNEGSKA (reference sequence). CDR3 length: 15 amino acids. J gave up 7 bases and V 5 bases, and 15 bases lay outside the gene matches. Here the CDR3 DNA reads TGCAGTGCTTACAACCGGGACAGGGTTTCAGGGGAGCAGTACTTC. Translating it yields CSAYNRDRVSGEQYF.

This clonotype was detected ten times or more. V is TRBV7-2 and J is TRBJ1-2; 7 bases map to TRBD1. Germline V gene lookup returns CDR1 SGHTA and CDR2 FQGNSA. V shed 5 bases, J shed 2 bases, and the junction held 5 bases outside the gene matches. The CDR3 loop spans 14 amino acids. The CDR3 sequence is CASSRDRVNYGYTF. The CDR3 bases are TGTGCCAGCAGCCGAGACAGGGTAAACTATGGCTACACCTTC.

This clonotype was observed many times. The chain recombines TRBV2 with TRBJ1-1; 10 bases are shared with TRBD1. The CDR3 consists of 15 residues. CDR1 and CDR2 from the germline V gene are SNHLY and FYNNEI. Unmatched junction bases numbered 10, after V lost 9 bases and J lost 3 bases. CDR3 amino acids: CASDRDRGADTEAFF. In DNA, the CDR3 is TGTGCCAGTGACCGGGACAGGGGAGCGGACACTGAAGCTTTCTTT. The variable domain in full, completed from reference TRBV2 and TRBJ1-1, reads EPEVTQTPSHQVTQMGQEVILRCVPISNHLYFYWYRQILGQKVEFLVSFYNNEISEKSEIFDDQFSVERPDGSNFTLKIRSTKLEDSAMYFCASDRDRGADTEAFFGQGTRLTVV.

This clonotype appeared many times. CDR3 in amino acids: CASSPPYLGEAFF. CDR3 DNA sequence: TGTGCCAGTAGCCCCCCTTACCTCGGTGAAGCTTTCTTT. This chain joins TRBV19 and TRBJ1-1; D not resolved. The CDR3 runs 13 residues. Germline V lookup: CDR1 LNHDA, CDR2 SQIVND (reference sequence). V was shortened by 6 bases and J by 7 bases, with 15 bases between the two germline ends.

This clonotype was recorded at least ten times. The chain joins TRBV29-1 to TRBJ1-1; weak D call: TRBD1 (5 bases). V shed 6 bases and J shed 0 bases, with 11 bases lying between them. CDR1 and CDR2 from the germline V gene are SQVTM and ANQGSEA. This CDR3 has 13 residues. CDR3 nucleotides: TGCAGCGTGTGCGACAGATTGAACACTGAAGCTTTCTTT. The encoded protein is CSVCDRLNTEAFF.

This clonotype was recorded many times. The J gene is TRBJ2-7, the V gene TRBV7-8, with TRBD1 matching over 8 bases. CDR3 size: 14 residues. Germline values: CDR1 SGHVS, CDR2 FQNEAQ. Germline trimming cut 1 base from V and 6 bases from J; bases unmatched to any gene: 5. Here the CDR3 reads CASSLEHRGFEQYF. Here the CDR3 DNA reads TGTGCCAGCAGCTTAGAGCACAGGGGGTTCGAGCAGTACTTC.

Ten or more counts support this clonotype. The CDR3 loop is CASSPGRAVNTEAFF. In nucleotides, the CDR3 is TGTGCCAGCTCACCAGGACGAGCCGTGAACACTGAAGCTTTCTTT. V gene TRBV18 combines with J gene TRBJ1-1; no clear D. Germline values: CDR1 KGHSH, CDR2 LQKENI. With 2 bases removed from V and 0 bases from J, the gap between germline ends came to 10 bases. This CDR3 comprises 15 residues.

At least ten counts were recorded for this clonotype. V and J are TRBV10-3 and TRBJ2-1; 7 positions match TRBD1. The V segment lost 6 bases and the J segment 4 bases; nucleotides outside the gene matches: 12. Germline V CDR1 and CDR2: ENHRY, SYGVKD. CDR3 size: 16 residues. CDR3 DNA sequence: TGTGCCATCAGCGATCCCAGGACAGGTCAATACAATGAGCAGTTCTTC. It yields the protein CAISDPRTGQYNEQFF.

The V call is TRBV20-1, the J call TRBJ1-2; D is uncertain. The germline gives CDR1 DFQATT, CDR2 SNEGSKA (reference sequence). V dropped 3 bases and J dropped 7 bases, with 12 bases sitting between them. The CDR3 is 12 amino acids. The CDR3 bases are TGCAGTGCTAGGACAAGAGGGCTTGGCTACACCTTC. Amino acid sequence: CSARTRGLGYTF.

The sample holds many counts of this clonotype. The junction differs from germline at one of its ends, possibly a read error. This rearrangement joins TRBV2 to TRBJ2-3; a possible D gene is TRBD1 (6 bases). This CDR3 is built from 13 residues. Germline CDR1 and CDR2: SNHLY and FYNNEI. CDR3 loop: CASSARGLDTQYF. CDR3 DNA sequence: TGTGCCAGTAGTGCCAGGGGTCTAGATACGCAGTATTTT.

This clonotype showed up many times. J is TRBJ2-1 and V is TRBV3-1; the D gene could be TRBD1 or TRBD2 (5 bases each). The V and J ends lost 6 bases and 7 bases respectively, with 13 bases between them. The CDR3 is made up of 13 amino acids. Germline-derived CDR1 and CDR2 are LGHDT and YNNKEL (reference sequence). The DNA of the CDR3 is TGTGCCAGCAGACAAAGTTGGGGGAATGAGCAGTTCTTC. Its protein is CASRQSWGNEQFF.

The gene calls are TRBV18 and TRBJ1-2; 7 nucleotides match TRBD1. CDR3 length: 14 amino acids. The V segment lost 3 bases and the J segment 5 bases; nucleotides outside the gene matches: 6. CDR1 is KGHSH, CDR2 LQKENI, per germline. CDR3 residues: CASSPDRSGYGYTF. DNA for the CDR3: TGTGCCAGCTCACCGGACAGGTCAGGGTATGGCTACACCTTC.

The gene calls are TRBV5-1 and TRBJ2-5, with D possibly called TRBD1 or TRBD2 (5 bases each). V lost 7 bases, J lost 1 base, and 14 bases lay in between. The CDR3 extends over 14 amino acids. Germline CDR1 reads SGHRS; CDR2 reads YFSETQ. The CDR3 region is CASASGQIQETQYF. The CDR3, as DNA: TGCGCCAGCGCCTCGGGGCAGATCCAAGAGACCCAGTACTTC.

This clonotype has at least ten counts. The V and J genes are TRBV11-2 and TRBJ2-1; 10 bases align to TRBD2. CDR1 and CDR2 from the germline V gene are SGHAT and FQNNGV. The CDR3 extends over 14 amino acids. V lost 1 base and J lost 12; bases outside the gene matches: 6. The CDR3 nucleotides are TGTGCCAGCAGCTTAGTTGGTAGCGGGGGGATGCAGTTCTTC. The encoded protein is CASSLVGSGGMQFF.

This clonotype was picked up many times. The chain recombines TRBV3-1 with TRBJ2-1, with D possibly matching TRBD2 (5 bases). The CDR3 is 15 amino acids. Germline V gene lookup returns CDR1 LGHDT and CDR2 YNNKEL (reference sequence). Trimming cost V 5 bases and J 0 bases, with 11 bases left between them. The CDR3 loop reads CASSFGLSSYNEQFF. The CDR3 DNA is TGTGCCAGCAGCTTCGGACTCTCCTCCTACAATGAGCAGTTCTTC.